This T cell receptor beta chain was obtained from a study of cytomegalovirus exposure and HLA in healthy donors. Study-wide results and caveats: In a later analysis, productive TCRs from donors in an Asian-associated ancestry cluster reportedly carried fewer N-insertions than the cohort mean. Many donors carried some public TCRs, although rarity characterized most TCR sequences.

This clone was seen a few times. Its antigen is as yet unknown. Trimming stripped 6 bases from V and 2 bases from J, with 11 bases between. CDR1 and CDR2 (germline): SNHLY, FYNNEI. The CDR3 spans 13 residues. The PCR used 60 Vbeta and 13 Jbeta primers. Produced via immunoSEQ multiplex PCR; TCRdb's table is partial and in-frame only. This sample has tens of thousands of clones, with approximately 80% found just once. The J gene is TRBJ2-7, the V gene TRBV2; TRBD1 is a possible D gene (5 bases). Sequencing input: PBMCs. The clonotype was recovered from a woman in her twenties or thirties in good health and CMV-seronegative. The CDR3 is CASSPRVTYEQYF. The CDR3, as DNA: TGTGCCAGCAGCCCCAGGGTCACCTACGAGCAGTACTTC. The full variable domain, its missing parts supplied by reference TRBV2 and TRBJ2-7, is EPEVTQTPSHQVTQMGQEVILRCVPISNHLYFYWYRQILGQKVEFLVSFYNNEISEKSEIFDDQFSVERPDGSNFTLKIRSTKLEDSAMYFCASSPRVTYEQYFGPGTRLTVT.